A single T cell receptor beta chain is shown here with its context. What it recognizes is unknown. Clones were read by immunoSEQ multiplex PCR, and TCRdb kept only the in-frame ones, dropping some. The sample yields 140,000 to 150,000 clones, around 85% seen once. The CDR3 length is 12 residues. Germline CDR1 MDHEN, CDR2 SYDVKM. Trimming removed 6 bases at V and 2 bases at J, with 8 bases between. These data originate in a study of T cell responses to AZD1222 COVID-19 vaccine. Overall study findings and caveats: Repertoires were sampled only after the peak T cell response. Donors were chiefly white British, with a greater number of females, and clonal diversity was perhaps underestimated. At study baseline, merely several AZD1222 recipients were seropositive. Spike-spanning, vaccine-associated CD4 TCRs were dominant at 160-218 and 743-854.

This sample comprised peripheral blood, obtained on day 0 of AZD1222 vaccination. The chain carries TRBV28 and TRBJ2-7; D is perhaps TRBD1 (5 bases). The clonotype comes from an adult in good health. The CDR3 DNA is TGTGCCAGCAGGTCAGGGACCTACGAGCAGTACTTC. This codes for CASRSGTYEQYF.